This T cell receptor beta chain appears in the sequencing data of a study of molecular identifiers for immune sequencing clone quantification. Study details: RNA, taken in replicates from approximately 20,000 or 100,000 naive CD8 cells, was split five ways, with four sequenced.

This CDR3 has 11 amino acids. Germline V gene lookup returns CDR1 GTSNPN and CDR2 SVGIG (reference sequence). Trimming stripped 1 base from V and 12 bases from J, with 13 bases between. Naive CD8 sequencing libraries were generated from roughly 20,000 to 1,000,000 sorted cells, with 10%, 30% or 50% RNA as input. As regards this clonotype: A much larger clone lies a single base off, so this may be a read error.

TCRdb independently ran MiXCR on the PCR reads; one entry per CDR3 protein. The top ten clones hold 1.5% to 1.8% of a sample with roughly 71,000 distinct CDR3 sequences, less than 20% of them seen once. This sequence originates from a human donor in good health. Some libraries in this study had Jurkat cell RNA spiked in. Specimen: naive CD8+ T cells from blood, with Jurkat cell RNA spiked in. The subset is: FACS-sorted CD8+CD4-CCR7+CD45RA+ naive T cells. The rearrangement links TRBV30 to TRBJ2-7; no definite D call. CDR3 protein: CAWSGVEQRYF. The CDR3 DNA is TGTGCCTGGAGTGGTGTGGAGCAGCGGTACTTC.